This is a list of T cell receptor beta chains from one sample in a study of blood T cell repertoires in COVID-19. Assay used: immunoSEQ multiplex PCR; TCRdb lists only in-frame clones, some missing. Of roughly 42,000 clones in the sample, under 85% were seen once. The sequenced material came from peripheral blood. These receptors came from a human donor in a cohort sampled during active COVID-19. CDR3s include the opening cysteine and the closing phenylalanine or tryptophan. The order of the fields is V gene, clone size, D gene, J gene, CDR3 protein, CDR3 DNA. D genes are given only for firm matches. Clone size is stated in some rows and not others, as once, few, many or a class when expanded.

v_call: TRBV11-3; clone_size: .; d_call: TRBD1; j_call: TRBJ1-5; cdr3_aa: CASSLDPDRGRGNQPQHF; cdr3_nt: TGTGCCAGCAGCTTAGATCCCGACAGGGGAAGGGGCAATCAGCCCCAGCATTTT
v_call: TRBV19; clone_size: once; d_call: TRBD1; j_call: TRBJ1-2; cdr3_aa: CASSSRTGGAFGYGYTF; cdr3_nt: TGTGCCAGTAGTTCTCGGACAGGGGGAGCCTTTGGGTATGGCTACACCTTC
v_call: TRBV19; clone_size: .; d_call: .; j_call: TRBJ1-1; cdr3_aa: CASSHWPGEAFF; cdr3_nt: TGTGCCAGTAGCCATTGGCCTGGCGAAGCTTTCTTT
v_call: TRBV12-3/TRBV12-4; clone_size: .; d_call: .; j_call: TRBJ1-1; cdr3_aa: CASSLPGVVAFF; cdr3_nt: TGTGCCAGCAGTTTACCAGGGGTGGTCGCTTTCTTT
v_call: TRBV19; clone_size: .; d_call: TRBD1; j_call: TRBJ2-7; cdr3_aa: CASSSGQGAKQYF; cdr3_nt: TGTGCCAGTAGTAGTGGACAGGGCGCCAAGCAGTACTTC
v_call: TRBV7-9; clone_size: .; d_call: .; j_call: TRBJ2-7; cdr3_aa: CASSSSQGPLTYEQYF; cdr3_nt: TGTGCCAGCAGCTCCTCGCAGGGGCCCCTCACCTACGAGCAGTACTTC
v_call: TRBV4-2; clone_size: .; d_call: .; j_call: TRBJ2-5; cdr3_aa: CASSQGLGGAGETQYF; cdr3_nt: TGTGCCAGCAGCCAAGGTCTGGGGGGGGCGGGAGAGACCCAGTACTTC
v_call: TRBV3-1/TRBV3-2; clone_size: .; d_call: TRBD1; j_call: TRBJ1-2; cdr3_aa: CASSHMNLQGGLGGYTF; cdr3_nt: TGTGCCAGCAGCCACATGAATTTACAGGGGGGGTTAGGAGGCTACACCTTC
v_call: TRBV6-5; clone_size: .; d_call: .; j_call: TRBJ1-3; cdr3_aa: CASSYNTGRPGNTIYF; cdr3_nt: TGTGCCAGCAGTTATAATACAGGGAGACCTGGAAACACCATATATTTT
v_call: TRBV5-8; clone_size: .; d_call: .; j_call: TRBJ2-3; cdr3_aa: CASSLDRSTDTQYF; cdr3_nt: TGTGCCAGCAGCTTGGACAGGAGCACAGATACGCAGTATTTT
v_call: TRBV5-1; clone_size: .; d_call: .; j_call: TRBJ2-7; cdr3_aa: CASSSDPGLPEQYF; cdr3_nt: TGCGCCAGCAGCTCTGATCCCGGACTACCCGAGCAGTACTTC
v_call: TRBV5-4; clone_size: .; d_call: .; j_call: TRBJ1-3; cdr3_aa: CASSWGEGGGNTIYF; cdr3_nt: TGTGCCAGCAGCTGGGGAGAAGGGGGTGGAAACACCATATATTTT